The rows below give T cell receptor beta chains drawn from one sample of a study of PD-1 blockade in classical Hodgkin lymphoma. The protocol was immunoSEQ multiplex PCR, while the TCRdb copy is restricted to in-frame clones and leaves out a portion. The data contain about 90,000 clones, about nine tenths of them singletons. The source material was peripheral blood mononuclear cells (PBMCs), sampled before the fourth cycle of nivolumab. The receptors derive from a human donor with classical Hodgkin lymphoma. Each CDR3 is given with its conserved first and last residue. D genes are given only for firm matches. The size entry is marked missing in some rows and otherwise reads once, few, many or a size class.

abundance	v_gene	d_gene	j_gene	CDR3aa	CDR3nt
NA	TRBV11-2	NA	TRBJ1-2	CASCPSANYGYTF	TGTGCCAGCTGTCCCAGCGCTAACTATGGCTACACCTTC
NA	TRBV5-1	NA	TRBJ2-2	CASSSVRANTGELFF	TGCGCCAGCAGTAGCGTCAGAGCGAACACCGGGGAGCTGTTTTTT
once	TRBV5-6	NA	TRBJ1-1	CASSPLTRRGGYTEAFF	TGTGCCAGCAGCCCACTTACTCGTCGGGGGGGCTACACTGAAGCTTTCTTT
NA	TRBV11-2	NA	TRBJ1-2	CASSLPLNYGYTF	TGTGCCAGCAGCTTGCCGTTGAACTATGGCTACACCTTC
NA	TRBV19	NA	TRBJ2-4	CASRTVNIQYF	TGTGCCAGCAGGACAGTAAACATTCAGTACTTC
NA	TRBV5-1	NA	TRBJ1-2	CASSLSSGHYGYTF	TGCGCCAGCAGCTTGTCATCCGGTCACTATGGCTACACCTTC
NA	TRBV6-5	NA	TRBJ1-2	CASSSWGIDYGYTF	TGTGCCAGCAGTAGTTGGGGGATTGACTATGGCTACACCTTC
NA	TRBV6-6	NA	TRBJ2-2	CASSYTGGNTGELFF	TGTGCCAGCAGTTATACTGGGGGAAACACCGGGGAGCTGTTTTTT
NA	TRBV4-1	NA	TRBJ2-1	CASSPGTNNEQFF	TGCGCCAGCAGCCCAGGGACAAACAATGAGCAGTTCTTC
NA	TRBV27	TRBD1	TRBJ2-1	CASSLNPGQGYNEQFF	TGTGCCAGCAGTTTAAATCCGGGACAGGGCTACAATGAGCAGTTCTTC
NA	TRBV21-1	NA	TRBJ2-4	CASSKGQGKNIQYF	TGTGCCAGCAGCAAAGGACAGGGCAAAAACATTCAGTACTTC
NA	TRBV19	TRBD1	TRBJ1-5	CASSKGQGAYQPQHF	TGTGCCAGTAGTAAGGGACAGGGGGCTTATCAGCCCCAGCATTTT
NA	TRBV5-1	TRBD2	TRBJ2-7	CASSLQLAATYEQYF	TGCGCCAGCAGCTTGCAACTAGCGGCCACCTACGAGCAGTACTTC
NA	TRBV7-5	NA	TRBJ1-4	CARSPRTGRSEKLFF	TGTGCCAGAAGCCCTCGGACAGGGAGGTCTGAAAAACTGTTTTTT
NA	TRBV6-1	TRBD2	TRBJ2-3	CASSESGGGAADTQYF	TGTGCCAGCAGTGAAAGTGGCGGGGGGGCAGCAGATACGCAGTATTTT
NA	TRBV15	NA	TRBJ2-2	CATSRVVLGGADTGELFF	TGTGCCACCAGCAGAGTCGTTTTGGGGGGCGCGGACACCGGGGAGCTGTTTTTT
NA	TRBV6-1	NA	TRBJ1-5	CASAGESNQPQHF	TGTGCCAGCGCGGGGGAAAGCAATCAGCCCCAGCATTTT
NA	TRBV29-1	NA	TRBJ2-3	CSEQGGSTDTQYF	TGCAGCGAGCAGGGGGGGAGCACAGATACGCAGTATTTT
once	TRBV7-2	NA	TRBJ1-2	CASSFYGTRGSNYGYTF	TGTGCCAGCAGCTTCTATGGGACAAGGGGTTCTAACTATGGCTACACCTTC
NA	TRBV6-6	NA	TRBJ2-1	CASSYHLGEQFF	TGTGCCAGCAGTTACCATTTGGGGGAGCAGTTCTTC
NA	TRBV13	TRBD1	TRBJ2-7	CASSLRKGAEQYF	TGTGCCAGCAGCTTGCGGAAGGGGGCCGAGCAGTACTTC
NA	TRBV4-3	NA	TRBJ2-1	CASSQDGQRYNEQFF	TGCGCCAGCAGCCAAGACGGACAGAGATACAATGAGCAGTTCTTC
once	TRBV19	TRBD1	TRBJ1-5	CASSRRLGQGRNQPQHF	TGTGCCAGTAGTCGACGCCTCGGACAGGGAAGGAATCAGCCCCAGCATTTT
NA	TRBV19	TRBD1	TRBJ1-2	CASNFDRGYYGYTF	TGTGCCAGTAATTTCGACAGGGGGTACTATGGCTACACCTTC
once	TRBV7-2	NA	TRBJ2-1	CASSSGTQLRHEQFF	TGTGCCAGCAGCTCAGGGACCCAATTAAGGCATGAGCAGTTCTTC
NA	TRBV19	NA	TRBJ2-3	CASSISGTDTQYF	TGTGCCAGTAGTATAAGCGGCACAGATACGCAGTATTTT
NA	TRBV19	TRBD1	TRBJ1-6	CASSTRQGTNSPLHF	TGTGCCAGTAGTACAAGACAGGGAACTAATTCACCCCTCCACTTT
NA	TRBV28	TRBD1	TRBJ1-4	CASRPGDLRRTGGNEKLFF	TGTGCCAGCAGACCTGGAGACTTGAGGCGGACAGGGGGAAATGAAAAACTGTTTTTT
NA	TRBV27	NA	TRBJ1-4	CASSFDTPSTNEKLFF	TGTGCCAGCAGTTTTGACACTCCGTCAACTAATGAAAAACTGTTTTTT
NA	TRBV5-8	TRBD1	TRBJ2-1	CASSWTGSSYNEQFF	TGTGCCAGCAGCTGGACAGGGAGCTCCTACAATGAGCAGTTCTTC
NA	TRBV7-8	NA	TRBJ2-3	CASSLADTQYF	TGTGCCAGCAGCTTAGCAGATACGCAGTATTTT
once	TRBV9	TRBD1	TRBJ1-6	CASSVAIEQGASPLHF	TGTGCCAGCAGCGTAGCAATAGAACAGGGGGCCTCACCCCTCCACTTT
few	TRBV27	TRBD1	TRBJ1-2	CASSSWTGGGYTF	TGTGCCAGCAGTTCCTGGACAGGGGGCGGCTACACCTTC
NA	TRBV9	TRBD1	TRBJ1-2	CASSDLPGTGYGYTF	TGTGCCAGCAGCGACCTTCCCGGGACAGGGTATGGCTACACCTTC
NA	TRBV14	TRBD2	TRBJ2-6	CASSQGLAGGPSYSGANVLTF	TGTGCCAGCAGCCAAGGACTAGCGGGGGGGCCTTCCTACTCTGGGGCCAACGTCCTGACTTTC
NA	TRBV7-8	NA	TRBJ2-7	CASSLALGAGAYEQYF	TGTGCCAGCAGCTTAGCGCTGGGGGCGGGCGCCTACGAGCAGTACTTC
NA	TRBV15	NA	TRBJ2-2	CATSTYRDNKNTGELFF	TGTGCCACCAGCACCTACCGGGACAACAAGAACACCGGGGAGCTGTTTTTT
NA	TRBV4-3	NA	TRBJ1-4	CASSQDRQVEKLFF	TGCGCCAGCAGCCAAGATCGGCAGGTCGAAAAACTGTTTTTT
NA	TRBV7-2	TRBD2	TRBJ2-3	CASSARGGLADTQYF	TGTGCCAGCAGCGCCCGGGGGGGCCTGGCAGATACGCAGTATTTT
NA	TRBV5-8	NA	TRBJ2-5	CASSSQGIAQETQYF	TGTGCCAGCAGCTCACAGGGTATTGCCCAAGAGACCCAGTACTTC
NA	TRBV4-1	NA	TRBJ2-7	CASSQDPLLASYEQYF	TGCGCCAGCAGCCAAGATCCCCTTCTGGCTTCCTACGAGCAGTACTTC
NA	TRBV27	NA	TRBJ2-7	CASSPTGGQGEQYF	TGTGCCAGCAGTCCCACTGGGGGGCAGGGGGAGCAGTACTTC
NA	TRBV6-5	TRBD1	TRBJ1-2	CASSYPNDRVGGYTF	TGTGCCAGCAGTTACCCTAATGACAGGGTGGGCGGCTACACCTTC
NA	TRBV2	NA	TRBJ2-3	CASVEGRDTQYF	TGTGCCTCGGTGGAGGGTCGCGATACGCAGTATTTT
NA	TRBV11-2	NA	TRBJ2-1	CASSLLGGHNEQFF	TGTGCCAGCAGCTTATTGGGCGGCCACAATGAGCAGTTCTTC
NA	TRBV5-1	NA	TRBJ2-5	CASSLEGKETQYF	TGCGCCAGCAGCTTGGAAGGGAAAGAGACCCAGTACTTC
NA	TRBV7-6	NA	TRBJ2-3	CASSLLRDTQYF	TGTGCCAGCAGCTTATTGCGGGATACGCAGTATTTT
NA	TRBV27	NA	TRBJ1-2	CASSWRGNYGYTF	TGTGCCAGCAGTTGGCGGGGAAACTATGGCTACACCTTC
NA	TRBV27	NA	TRBJ2-7	CASSLLGNGEQYF	TGTGCCAGCAGTTTACTGGGTAATGGTGAGCAGTACTTC
NA	TRBV6-9	NA	TRBJ1-2	CASSGGAVF	TGTGCCAGCAGTGGGGGGGCAGTCTTC
NA	TRBV19	NA	TRBJ2-1	CASSMGRGRDNEQFF	TGTGCCAGTAGTATGGGCAGGGGGAGGGACAATGAGCAGTTCTTC
NA	TRBV6-4	TRBD1	TRBJ2-1	CASSVLGGQGRNEQFF	TGTGCCAGCAGTGTACTCGGGGGACAGGGAAGAAATGAGCAGTTCTTC
NA	TRBV6-5	TRBD1	TRBJ1-1	CASSFFLTGIGTEAFF	TGTGCCAGCAGTTTCTTCCTGACAGGGATTGGTACTGAAGCTTTCTTT
NA	TRBV6-5	NA	TRBJ1-6	CASSYGGGGSPLHF	TGTGCCAGCAGTTACGGTGGGGGAGGTTCACCCCTCCACTTT
NA	TRBV4-3	NA	TRBJ1-1	CASSQDGRNTEAFF	TGCGCCAGCAGCCAAGATGGCCGGAACACTGAAGCTTTCTTT